Presented here are 30 T cell receptor beta chains from one specimen sequenced in a study of cytomegalovirus exposure and HLA in healthy donors. The PCR used 60 Vbeta and 13 Jbeta primers. The table came from immunoSEQ multiplex PCR; TCRdb's copy has only in-frame clones and leaves some out. The table has about 150,000 clones, around 82% seen once. Sequencing input: PBMCs. Every receptor here comes from a woman aged 45 to 65 in good health and CMV-seropositive.

On this clone itself: Other DNA sequences in the same sample also yield this CDR3. The CDR3 protein is CASSGQGGTEAFF. CDR3 DNA: TGTGCCAGCAGTGGCCAGGGAGGGACTGAAGCTTTCTTT. The rearrangement uses TRBV2 and TRBJ1-1; weak D call: TRBD1 (5 bases). Germline CDR1 reads SNHLY; CDR2 reads FYNNEI. This CDR3 spans 13 amino acids. Trimming left V 4 bases short and J 5 bases short, with 11 bases between.

The chain is built from TRBV10-3 and TRBJ1-1, with 8 bases aligning to TRBD1. The CDR3 is 13 residues long. V trimming: 5 bases; J trimming: 3 bases; junction bases outside the gene matches: 2. The germline V gene has CDR1 ENHRY and CDR2 SYGVKD. The CDR3, as DNA: TGTGCCATCAGTCCGACAGGGGACACTGAAGCTTTCTTT. Amino acids: CAISPTGDTEAFF.

V and J are TRBV14 and TRBJ1-1, with D possibly being TRBD1 (6 bases). Germline V lookup: CDR1 SGHDN, CDR2 FVKESK. The CDR3 consists of 21 residues. The V end lost 4 bases, the J end lost 1 base, and 31 bases lay between the germline ends. CDR3 sequence: CASSREKGGALSSRANTEAFF. The CDR3 DNA is TGTGCCAGCAGCCGGGAGAAGGGGGGGGCGCTTTCCAGTAGAGCGAACACTGAAGCTTTCTTT.

The rearrangement joins TRBV5-1 to TRBJ2-2; a weak D match, TRBD2 (5 bases). V was pared by 7 bases and J by 0 bases, with 10 bases between. Germline lookup yields CDR1 SGHRS and CDR2 YFSETQ. CDR3 length: 14 amino acids. CDR3 residues: CASQRAANTGELFF. DNA for the CDR3: TGCGCCAGCCAGAGGGCAGCGAACACCGGGGAGCTGTTTTTT.

The chain employs TRBV14 and TRBJ1-6, with 8 bases lining up with TRBD1. Germline CDR1 is SGHDN and CDR2 is FVKESK. Trimming cost V 1 base and J 8 bases; bases outside gene matches: 4. The CDR3 has 15 residues. CDR3 nucleotide sequence: TGTGCCAGCAGCCAAGTTCGGACAGGGTATTCACCCCTCCACTTT. This encodes CASSQVRTGYSPLHF.

This clone was seen a few times. The rearrangement joins TRBV7-2 to TRBJ2-3, with 11 positions matching TRBD2. The CDR3 is made up of 17 amino acids. CDR1 is SGHTA, CDR2 FQGNSA, per germline. The V and J ends lost 1 base and 10 bases, in that order; junction bases with no gene match: 13. The CDR3 nucleotides read TGTGCCAGCAGCTTAGTGGCCCAGGCTAGCGGGGGGAATTCGCAGTATTTT. Its protein product is CASSLVAQASGGNSQYF.

The V gene is TRBV19, the J gene TRBJ1-5; TRBD1 agrees at 10 bases. V dropped 1 base and J dropped 0; count of bases not matched to a gene: 3. CDR3 length: 17 amino acids. Germline V lookup: CDR1 LNHDA, CDR2 SQIVND (reference sequence). This CDR3 reads CASSIGTGGYSNQPQHF. The CDR3 DNA is TGTGCCAGTAGTATAGGGACAGGGGGTTATAGCAATCAGCCCCAGCATTTT.

The rearrangement joins TRBV5-1 to TRBJ1-1; no firm D call. Trimming left V 0 bases short and J 0 bases short, with 12 bases between. Germline V gene sequence: CDR1 SGHRS, CDR2 YFSETQ. The CDR3 covers 16 residues. The CDR3 sequence is CASSLVRAPLNTEAFF. CDR3 DNA: TGCGCCAGCAGCTTGGTTCGCGCCCCTCTGAACACTGAAGCTTTCTTT.

The chain joins TRBV4-1 to TRBJ1-2; D unresolved. Trimming left V 1 base short and J 7 bases short, with 16 bases between. The CDR3 has 15 residues. Per the germline V gene, CDR1 is MGHRA and CDR2 is YSYEKL. The CDR3 here is CASSQALRPVLGYTF. The DNA for the CDR3 is TGCGCCAGCAGCCAAGCTTTGCGGCCAGTCCTTGGCTACACCTTC.

This chain links TRBV2 with TRBJ2-2, with D maybe TRBD1 (5 bases). This CDR3 is built from 13 residues. Germline V gives CDR1 SNHLY, CDR2 FYNNEI. The CDR3 sequence: CARGAGSTGELFF. In DNA, the CDR3 is TGTGCTCGAGGAGCAGGGTCCACCGGGGAGCTGTTTTTT. Drawing the rest from reference TRBV2 and TRBJ2-2, the complete variable domain is EPEVTQTPSHQVTQMGQEVILRCVPISNHLYFYWYRQILGQKVEFLVSFYNNEISEKSEIFDDQFSVERPDGSNFTLKIRSTKLEDSAMYFCARGAGSTGELFFGEGSRLTVL.

The V call is TRBV6-6, the J call TRBJ2-1; TRBD1 agrees at 7 bases. This CDR3 has 16 amino acids. V was pared by 2 bases and J by 4 bases, with 8 bases of the junction left unmatched. Germline V gene lookup returns CDR1 MNHNY and CDR2 SVGAGI (reference sequence). CDR3 DNA: TGTGCCAGCAGTTACCACCTCGGGACAGATTACAATGAGCAGTTCTTC. Protein: CASSYHLGTDYNEQFF.

The chain employs TRBV7-3 and TRBJ1-6, with D maybe TRBD1 (5 bases). V was pared by 4 bases and J by 10 bases, with 8 bases between. The CDR3 is 12 amino acids. In germline, CDR1 is SGHTA, CDR2 FQGTGA. The CDR3 loop is CASSSPGSPLHF. CDR3 DNA sequence: TGTGCCAGCAGCTCCCCAGGGTCACCCCTCCACTTT.

CDR3 sequence: CASSNPFGYGYTF. Written as DNA, the CDR3 is TGTGCCAGCAGCAACCCTTTCGGCTATGGCTACACCTTC. The genes are TRBV6-5 and TRBJ1-2; no clear D gene. Trimming cost V 6 bases and J 4 bases, with 12 bases left between them. CDR3 length: 13 amino acids. Germline lookup yields CDR1 MNHEY and CDR2 SVGAGI.

The chain combines TRBV25-1 with TRBJ2-7, with TRBD1 as a possible D gene (5 bases). Trimming pared 3 bases from V and 0 bases from J, leaving 15 bases between. The CDR3 runs to 16 residues. The germline CDR1 and CDR2 sequences are MGHDK and SYGVNS. The CDR3 is CASSDRGAFSSYEQYF. The CDR3 DNA is TGTGCCAGCAGTGATAGGGGCGCCTTTAGCTCCTACGAGCAGTACTTC.

The chain links TRBV27 to TRBJ1-2; TRBD1 might be the D (6 bases). V lost 5 bases to trimming and J lost 5 bases, with 9 bases between them. This CDR3 has 12 residues. Germline CDR1 MNHEY, CDR2 SMNVEV (reference sequence). CDR3 protein: CASSTTGYGYTF. CDR3 nucleotides: TGTGCCAGCAGTACAACAGGGTATGGCTACACCTTC.

The chain joins TRBV4-2 to TRBJ1-1; D is ambiguous. V shed 0 bases and J shed 6 bases, with 8 bases lying between them. The germline gives CDR1 LGHNA, CDR2 YNFKEQ. This CDR3 region has 13 residues. The chain's CDR3 is CASSQEDRAEAFF. The CDR3 DNA follows: TGTGCCAGCAGCCAAGAGGATCGGGCTGAAGCTTTCTTT.

The chain uses TRBV6-6 and TRBJ2-2; 7 bases map to TRBD2. With 0 bases clipped from V and 6 bases from J, the junction kept 1 base outside the gene matches. The germline V gene encodes CDR1 MNHNY and CDR2 SVGAGI (reference sequence). This CDR3 comprises 14 residues. CDR3 coding DNA: TGTGCCAGCAGTTACTCTGGGAGGGCCGGGGAGCTGTTTTTT. Encoded protein: CASSYSGRAGELFF.

In its sample, this clone was seen a few times. The chain couples TRBV5-8 to TRBJ1-2, with D perhaps TRBD1 (6 bases). Germline loops: CDR1 SGHTS, CDR2 YDEGEE. This CDR3 is 15 amino acids long. V lost 4 bases and J 7 bases, leaving 20 bases between the germline ends. The CDR3, as DNA: TGTGCCAGCAGCCCGTGGCCAGGGGATGGGAGTGGCTACACCTTC. As protein: CASSPWPGDGSGYTF.

The V gene is TRBV9, the J gene TRBJ2-1, with D perhaps matching TRBD2 (6 bases). Germline V gene data show CDR1 as SGDLS and CDR2 as YYNGEE. The V end lost 3 bases, the J end lost 3 bases, and 10 bases lay between the germline ends. This CDR3 contains 14 residues. The CDR3 is CASSGTINYNEQFF. The CDR3 DNA follows: TGTGCCAGCAGCGGGACTATAAACTACAATGAGCAGTTCTTC. The variable domain in full, with the rest retrieved from reference TRBV9 and TRBJ2-1, is DSGVTQTPKHLITATGQRVTLRCSPRSGDLSVYWYQQSLDQGLQFLIQYYNGEERAKGNILERFSAQQFPDLHSELNLSSLELGDSALYFCASSGTINYNEQFFGPGTRLTVL.

The count of this clone is one. The rearrangement uses TRBV5-1 and TRBJ2-3; 12 positions agree with TRBD2. Germline V gives CDR1 SGHRS, CDR2 YFSETQ. Losses at the gene ends were 4 bases for V and 0 bases for J; bases not matched to a gene: 6. The CDR3 length is 17 residues. CDR3 sequence reads: CASSHEGTSGSTDTQYF. Here the CDR3 DNA reads TGCGCCAGCAGCCACGAAGGGACTAGCGGGAGCACAGATACGCAGTATTTT.

The rearrangement joins TRBV5-6 to TRBJ2-5; 9 bases agree with TRBD1. The J call may be incorrect, as the DNA end agrees better with TRBJ2-7. Germline-derived CDR1 and CDR2 are SGHDT and YYEEEE. This CDR3 spans 15 amino acids. CDR3 sequence: CASSPQGAPMDEQYF. The CDR3 bases are TGTGCCAGCAGCCCACAGGGGGCGCCGATGGACGAGCAGTACTTC.

The chain links TRBV6-6 to TRBJ1-1; 9 bases are a match to TRBD1. With 8 bases clipped from V and 1 base from J, the junction kept 2 bases outside the gene matches. CDR1 and CDR2 (germline): MNHNY, SVGAGI (reference sequence). The CDR3 covers 13 residues. The CDR3 loop reads CASGQGRNTEAFF. The CDR3 coding sequence is TGTGCCAGCGGACAGGGGAGGAACACTGAAGCTTTCTTT.

The rearrangement joins TRBV7-6 to TRBJ2-7; D possibly corresponds to TRBD2 (5 bases). The V gene lost 8 bases and the J gene lost 0 bases, with 17 bases spanning the gap. Germline V gene sequence: CDR1 SGHVS, CDR2 FNYEAQ. This CDR3 comprises 15 residues. CDR3 in DNA: TGTGCCAGCGCCACCAATCCGGGAAGCTCCTACGAGCAGTACTTC. This encodes CASATNPGSSYEQYF.

The gene calls are TRBV6-4 and TRBJ1-2, with 7 bases aligning to TRBD1. CDR1 MRHNA and CDR2 SNTAGT come from the germline V gene. The CDR3 is made up of 19 amino acids. V lost 3 bases, J lost 3 bases, and 19 bases stayed unmatched. CDR3 sequence (DNA): TGTGCCAGCAGTGAGAGTGCCCAGGGGGTAACGACGGGTTACTATGGCTACACCTTC. Its translation: CASSESAQGVTTGYYGYTF.

V is TRBV5-4 and J is TRBJ2-5; 8 bases map to TRBD2. The CDR3 covers 15 residues. In germline, CDR1 is SGHNT, CDR2 YYREEE (reference sequence). Losses at the gene ends were 0 bases for V and 4 bases for J; bases not matched to a gene: 5. The CDR3 region has the DNA TGTGCCAGCAGCTTGGCCATAGCGGGGAGAGAGACCCAGTACTTC. This encodes CASSLAIAGRETQYF.

The V call is TRBV2, the J call TRBJ1-1, with 9 bases fitting TRBD1. The CDR3 covers 15 residues. Germline V CDR1 and CDR2: SNHLY, FYNNEI. The V and J ends lost 6 bases and 5 bases, in that order; junction bases with no gene match: 10. CDR3 DNA: TGTGCCAGCAGCGCATATGGACAGGGGCGGACTGAAGCTTTCTTT. Its protein is CASSAYGQGRTEAFF.

V usage is TRBV30 and J usage is TRBJ2-2, with 7 bases fitting TRBD1. V shed 2 bases, J shed 1 base, and the junction held 4 bases outside the gene matches. The CDR3 length is 15 residues. Germline values: CDR1 GTSNPN, CDR2 SVGIG (reference sequence). The CDR3 reads CAWSSRQGNTGELFF. The CDR3 nucleotides read TGTGCCTGGAGTTCCCGACAGGGGAACACCGGGGAGCTGTTTTTT.

This chain joins TRBV10-3 and TRBJ1-5; possibly TRBD1 for D (6 bases). The V gene lost 5 bases and the J gene lost 0 bases, with 11 bases spanning the gap. Germline V gene lookup returns CDR1 ENHRY and CDR2 SYGVKD. CDR3 length: 15 amino acids. In DNA form, the CDR3 reads TGTGCCATCAGTCCGGACAGATCTAGCAATCAGCCCCAGCATTTT. It translates to CAISPDRSSNQPQHF.

The chain recombines TRBV6-1 with TRBJ2-4; D possibly corresponds to TRBD1 (6 bases). Trimming removed 0 bases from V and 4 bases from J, with 10 bases in between. The germline V gene encodes CDR1 MNHNS and CDR2 SASEGT. The CDR3 runs 15 residues. The CDR3 nucleotides are TGTGCCAGCAGTGAAGCGCAGGGGCAGAAAAACATTCAGTACTTC. Translated: CASSEAQGQKNIQYF.

The J gene is TRBJ1-1, the V gene TRBV4-2; no clear D. V shed 3 bases and J shed 1 base, with 9 bases lying between them. The length of the CDR3 is 14 residues. Germline V gene lookup returns CDR1 LGHNA and CDR2 YNFKEQ. CDR3 sequence (DNA): TGTGCCAGCAGCCATTACGGGGAGAACACTGAAGCTTTCTTT. It yields the protein CASSHYGENTEAFF.